This T cell receptor beta chain was sequenced for a study of blood T cells in healthy people across ages. Study information: Template switching picked up about one barcoded beta molecule for each two T cells.

Together with a sample-barcoded 5' primer, a J-beta primer mix was included in a second PCR lasting roughly 7 to 11 cycles. TCRdb independently ran MiXCR on the 5' RACE reads; one entry per CDR3 protein. The table includes some 1.5 million distinct CDR3 sequences, approximately 42% detected once. The receptor was derived from a woman aged 18-29 years in good health. Specimen: blood.

CDR3 residues: CASSLGGSSQYF. The CDR3 coding sequence is TGTGCCAGCAGCTTGGGCGGGAGTTCGCAGTATTTT. The chain carries TRBV5-6 and TRBJ2-3; 7 positions agree with TRBD2. This CDR3 has 12 residues. V dropped 0 bases and J dropped 10; count of bases not matched to a gene: 2. Germline lookup yields CDR1 SGHDT and CDR2 YYEEEE.